This TCR beta chain was obtained from a study of T cell changes during pregnancy in multiple sclerosis. Here immunoSEQ multiplex PCR was the method, and the copy in TCRdb shows in-frame clones only, minus some. The sample records more than 45,000 clones, around 92% being singletons. The CDR3 covers 16 residues. Germline V gene sequence: CDR1 ENHRY, CDR2 SYGVKD. V trimming: 7 bases; J trimming: 0 bases; junction bases outside the gene matches: 7. This clone was picked up one time. The chain uses TRBV10-3 and TRBJ2-7; TRBD2 aligns across 12 bases. Sequenced material: CD4+ T cells from peripheral blood mononuclear cells, taken in the second trimester of pregnancy. The clonotype comes from a female donor in good health, enrolled as a control in a pregnancy study. CDR3 amino acids: CAITDGLAGSSYEQYF. DNA for the CDR3: TGTGCCATCACCGATGGACTAGCGGGGAGCTCCTACGAGCAGTACTTC.